This passage covers 14 T cell receptor beta chains from one sample sequenced in a study of cytomegalovirus exposure and HLA in healthy donors. 60 Vbeta and 13 Jbeta primers were used in PCR. Here immunoSEQ multiplex PCR was the method, and the copy in TCRdb shows in-frame clones only, minus some. The sample carries 90,000 to 150,000 clones, around 78% recorded once. The sample was PBMCs. The receptors were gathered from a woman aged 25-40 years in good health and CMV-seropositive.

This chain's CDR3 is CASSQETWGGETQYF. Written as DNA, the CDR3 is TGCGCCAGCAGCCAAGAGACATGGGGGGGGGAGACCCAGTACTTC. This chain links TRBV4-1 with TRBJ2-5, with TRBD2 matching over 7 bases. Germline lookup yields CDR1 MGHRA and CDR2 YSYEKL. The CDR3 covers 15 residues. Trimming removed 0 bases from V and 5 bases from J; junction bases left unmatched: 6.

This sequence joins TRBV6-5 and TRBJ2-2; possibly TRBD1 for D (5 bases). Germline-derived CDR1 and CDR2 are MNHEY and SVGAGI. This CDR3 comprises 14 residues. The V gene lost 6 bases and the J gene lost 0 bases, with 8 bases spanning the gap. CDR3 sequence reads: CASRRQPNTGELFF. The CDR3 DNA reads as TGTGCCAGCAGACGACAGCCGAACACCGGGGAGCTGTTTTTT.

The sample holds a few counts of this clone. V usage is TRBV28 and J usage is TRBJ1-1, with D perhaps TRBD1 (5 bases). CDR1 and CDR2 (germline): MDHEN, SYDVKM. Trimming took 10 bases from V and 2 from J, leaving 17 bases between them. CDR3 size: 14 residues. For the CDR3, the DNA is TGTGCCACCAACTCAGGGACTATTAACACTGAAGCTTTCTTT. This encodes CATNSGTINTEAFF.

On this clone: Relative to the germline gene, one junction end is altered; a read error may explain this. V is TRBV7-9 and J is TRBJ2-1, with TRBD1 matching over 9 bases. The CDR3 extends over 15 amino acids. Germline V gene lookup returns CDR1 SEHNR and CDR2 FQNEAQ (reference sequence). CDR3 sequence: CASSHRDRVYDEQFF. Written as DNA, the CDR3 is TGTGCCAGCAGCCACCGGGACAGGGTCTACGATGAGCAGTTCTTC.

The chain links TRBV29-1 to TRBJ1-5; the D is unclear. Trimming took off 4 bases at V and 4 bases at J, with 11 bases between the two ends. Germline lookup yields CDR1 SQVTM and CDR2 ANQGSEA. This CDR3 is built from 13 residues. CDR3 loop: CSVGSGLNQPQHF. The CDR3 nucleotides read TGCAGCGTTGGGTCGGGGTTGAATCAGCCCCAGCATTTT.

The chain employs TRBV6-1 and TRBJ1-3; the D is unclear. Per germline, CDR1 MNHNS and CDR2 SASEGT. There are 15 residues in the CDR3. V dropped 0 bases and J dropped 0 bases, with 6 bases sitting between them. The CDR3, as DNA: TGTGCCAGCAGTGAAGCTATAGACTCTGGAAACACCATATATTTT. Translated: CASSEAIDSGNTIYF.

This chain links TRBV7-6 with TRBJ2-7; maybe TRBD2 (5 bases). The CDR3 is made up of 14 amino acids. Trimming took off 5 bases at V and 3 bases at J, with 14 bases between the two ends. Per the germline V gene, CDR1 is SGHVS and CDR2 is FNYEAQ. CDR3 loop: CASSRWSRDYEQYF. As DNA, the CDR3 is TGTGCCAGCAGCCGTTGGTCGAGGGACTACGAGCAGTACTTC.

Only one count was recorded for this clone. The V and J genes are TRBV7-2 and TRBJ2-1; 8 nucleotides match TRBD2. V gave up 7 bases and J gave up 6 bases; unmatched junction bases: 8. Germline CDR1 reads SGHTA; CDR2 reads FQGNSA. CDR3 length: 14 amino acids. The CDR3: CASTYGSGSNEQFF. The DNA of the CDR3 is TGTGCCAGCACCTATGGGAGCGGGAGCAATGAGCAGTTCTTC.

The V gene is TRBV5-1, the J gene TRBJ2-1, with D hard to call. The ends were cut back, 4 bases at V and 3 bases at J, with 14 bases in the middle. Germline V gene data show CDR1 as SGHRS and CDR2 as YFSETQ. This CDR3 has 15 residues. The CDR3 here is CASSRNVGLYNEQFF. CDR3 DNA sequence: TGCGCCAGCAGCCGTAATGTGGGCCTCTACAATGAGCAGTTCTTC.

This clone has a handful of counts. This chain joins TRBV4-1 and TRBJ2-1, with 11 bases that match TRBD2. The V segment lost 0 bases and the J segment 8 bases; nucleotides outside the gene matches: 6. The germline V gene has CDR1 MGHRA and CDR2 YSYEKL. This CDR3 is 16 amino acids long. CDR3 sequence reads: CASSQETSGANHEQFF. DNA of the CDR3: TGCGCCAGCAGCCAAGAGACTAGCGGGGCTAATCATGAGCAGTTCTTC.

CDR3 region: CASSEAPSPRSPLHF. Written as DNA, the CDR3 is TGTGCCAGCAGTGAAGCGCCTTCCCCGCGATCACCCCTCCACTTT. V is TRBV6-1 and J is TRBJ1-6; no clear D. The CDR3 is 15 amino acids. CDR1 and CDR2 (germline): MNHNS, SASEGT. Trimming left V 0 bases short and J 10 bases short, with 13 bases between.

A single count supports this clone. This sequence joins TRBV5-8 and TRBJ1-4; TRBD1 agrees at 11 bases. The CDR3 sequence is 17 residues long. Germline lookup yields CDR1 SGHTS and CDR2 YDEGEE. J gave up 7 bases and V 3 bases, and 11 bases lay outside the gene matches. For the CDR3, the DNA is TGTGCCAGCAGCTCCCGGGACAGGGGGTTGTTACCTGAAAAACTGTTTTTT. Amino acids: CASSSRDRGLLPEKLFF.

The chain combines TRBV7-7 with TRBJ2-3, with D possibly being TRBD2 (5 bases). The CDR3 is 14 residues long. Trimming removed 3 bases at V and 4 bases at J, with 11 bases between. Germline V gene sequence: CDR1 SSHAT, CDR2 FNYEAQ (reference sequence). The CDR3, as DNA: TGTGCCAGCAGCTTCGACCTAGCATCAGATACGCAGTATTTT. Protein product: CASSFDLASDTQYF.

The CDR3 spells CSARQGDQPQHF. In DNA form, the CDR3 reads TGCAGCGCGCGACAGGGGGATCAGCCCCAGCATTTT. This chain connects TRBV29-1 to TRBJ1-5; TRBD1 matches at 9 bases. With 7 bases clipped from V and 5 bases from J, the junction kept 3 bases outside the gene matches. This CDR3 comprises 12 residues. CDR1 SQVTM and CDR2 ANQGSEA come from the germline V gene.